The present T cell receptor beta chain was sequenced within a study of tumor-infiltrating lymphocytes in primary liver carcinoma. For the study at large: In every tissue type, samples returned a similar yield of roughly 3.65 to 7.13 million productive TCRbeta reads. Whole-study findings and limits: The study found tumor-adjacent and tumor-blood pairs overlapped less than tumor region pairs.

Co-extraction of both nucleic acids (RNA and DNA) used about 17-31 mg of unsorted bulk tissue. The sample holds many counts of this clonotype. What it binds is unknown. Researchers generated TCR beta cDNA from about 0.5 ug of total RNA, relying on a constant-region primer. Modified slightly, ARM-PCR produced TCR beta libraries over three nested multiplex PCR rounds. The two initial PCR rounds, about 9 cycles each, used TRBV1-TRBV30 forward and C-beta reverse primers. MiXCR, applied by TCRdb to the multiplex PCR reads, yields one record per CDR3 protein. The table has some 40,000 distinct CDR3 sequences, about 75% seen once. The V segment lost 5 bases and the J segment 2 bases; nucleotides outside the gene matches: 12. The CDR3 loop spans 16 amino acids. The V gene's germline CDR1 is SGHRS and CDR2 YFSETQ.

V usage is TRBV5-1 and J usage is TRBJ2-7, with 8 bases identical to TRBD2. The receptor comes from a man aged 40-49 years with primary liver carcinoma and hepatitis B virus infection. Sequences were obtained from tumor-adjacent normal liver tissue. The CDR3 sequence is CASRGGAAGVTYEQYF. Written as DNA, the CDR3 is TGCGCCAGCAGGGGGGGCGCAGCGGGGGTAACCTACGAGCAGTACTTC.